This entry describes one T cell receptor (beta chain). What it binds is unknown. This sample is drawn from a study of cytomegalovirus exposure and HLA in healthy donors. Study conclusions and caveats: Researchers reportedly found TCR beta sequences accurately predicted most subjects' HLA-A and HLA-B alleles. Among donors in an Asian-associated ancestry cluster, a later analysis reportedly found fewer N-insertions than the roughly 700-donor mean.

V lost 6 bases and J lost 2; bases outside the gene matches: 14. CDR1 is SQVTM, CDR2 ANQGSEA, per germline. The CDR3 consists of 16 residues. PCR involved 60 Vbeta and 13 Jbeta primers. Method: immunoSEQ multiplex PCR; TCRdb's copy keeps in-frame clones and lacks some. This repertoire shows around 110,000 clones, roughly four fifths found once; its top ten account for 1.6%. Specimen: PBMCs. The V call is TRBV29-1, the J call TRBJ2-3, with 7 bases matching TRBD1. This clonotype originated in a woman under 30 in good health and CMV-seronegative. The CDR3 DNA follows: TGCAGCGTGAAAGAAAGCTGGCAGGGGGACACAGATACGCAGTATTTT. Protein product: CSVKESWQGDTDTQYF.